This is a list of T cell receptor beta chains from one sample in a study of control samples from healthy donors and cancer patients. Assay: immunoSEQ multiplex PCR; the TCRdb copy retains only in-frame clones and omits some. In the table there are roughly 150,000 clones, 85% to 90% of which are singletons. Sequencing was performed on blood. Source of these receptors: a man younger than 30 in good health. The CDR3 runs from the conserved cysteine through the conserved F or W. Each record gives: clone size, D gene, J gene, V gene, CDR3 protein, CDR3 DNA. The D gene is left open where the match is weak. Some rows mark clone size as missing; the rest say once, few, many or name a class of expanded clone.

NA	TRBD1	TRBJ2-5	TRBV5-4	CASSLDRVNGRETQYF	TGTGCCAGCAGCCTGGACAGGGTCAACGGTAGGGAGACCCAGTACTTC
NA	NA	TRBJ1-6	TRBV30	CAWSNPRVFYNSPLHF	TGTGCCTGGAGTAATCCAAGGGTGTTCTATAATTCACCCCTCCACTTT
NA	TRBD2	TRBJ2-5	TRBV6-1	CASSGLRLAGVKETQYF	TGTGCCAGCAGTGGCCTACGACTAGCGGGGGTAAAAGAGACCCAGTACTTC
NA	NA	TRBJ2-3	TRBV5-1	CASSLEGVGERADTQYF	TGCGCCAGCAGCTTGGAAGGGGTGGGGGAAAGAGCAGATACGCAGTATTTT
NA	NA	TRBJ1-1	TRBV7-2	CASSLSGGNTEAFF	TGTGCCAGCAGCTTATCTGGGGGTAACACTGAAGCTTTCTTT
once	NA	TRBJ2-7	TRBV27	CASSEVGSYEQYF	TGTGCCAGCAGTGAGGTGGGCTCCTACGAGCAGTACTTC
NA	TRBD1	TRBJ2-3	TRBV7-3	CASSSRDSWGDTQYF	TGTGCCAGCAGCAGTCGGGACAGCTGGGGAGATACGCAGTATTTT
NA	TRBD1	TRBJ1-2	TRBV2	CASSPGTGGQKREGYTF	TGTGCCAGCAGTCCCGGGACAGGGGGCCAGAAGCGGGAGGGCTACACCTTC
NA	TRBD1	TRBJ2-1	TRBV27	CASTGPGTGIHEQFF	TGTGCCAGCACCGGTCCCGGGACAGGGATCCATGAGCAGTTCTTC
NA	TRBD1	TRBJ1-1	TRBV4-3	CASSQARQGIEAFF	TGCGCCAGCAGCCAAGCTAGACAGGGTATTGAAGCTTTCTTT
NA	NA	TRBJ2-3	TRBV29-1	CSSRDNTDTQYF	TGCAGCTCACGGGACAACACAGATACGCAGTATTTT
once	TRBD1	TRBJ1-1	TRBV11-2	CASSRGQANTEAFF	TGTGCCAGCAGTCGTGGACAGGCGAACACTGAAGCTTTCTTT
once	TRBD1	TRBJ1-1	TRBV28	CASTPGTVNTEAFF	TGTGCCAGCACCCCCGGGACAGTGAACACTGAAGCTTTCTTT
NA	TRBD2	TRBJ2-1	TRBV5-1	CASSWGLAGNEQFF	TGCGCCAGCAGCTGGGGACTAGCGGGCAATGAGCAGTTCTTC
NA	NA	TRBJ2-2	TRBV7-8	CASSPRQVGTGELFF	TGTGCCAGCAGCCCCCGACAAGTGGGGACCGGGGAGCTGTTTTTT
once	NA	TRBJ1-2	TRBV10-1	CASRRTTAPYSGYTF	TGCGCCAGCAGACGTACGACGGCCCCCTATAGTGGCTACACCTTC
NA	NA	TRBJ2-5	TRBV18	CASSPNKGQETQYF	TGTGCCAGCTCACCAAATAAAGGGCAAGAGACCCAGTACTTC
NA	NA	TRBJ2-1	TRBV2	CASSEWLLMTDDNYNEQFF	TGTGCCAGCAGTGAATGGTTGTTGATGACAGACGACAACTACAATGAGCAGTTCTTC
NA	NA	TRBJ1-2	TRBV12-3/TRBV12-4	CASSWWKDGYTF	TGTGCCAGCAGTTGGTGGAAGGATGGCTACACCTTC
NA	NA	TRBJ1-3	TRBV4-2	CASAPYSGNTIYF	TGTGCCAGCGCCCCCTACTCTGGAAACACCATATATTTT
NA	NA	TRBJ2-7	TRBV4-1	CASSRPVKGGAPYEQYF	TGCGCCAGCAGCCGCCCGGTTAAGGGGGGGGCGCCCTACGAGCAGTACTTC
NA	TRBD2	TRBJ2-5	TRBV24-1	CATSDFVAGGGETQYF	TGTGCCACCAGTGATTTCGTAGCGGGGGGTGGGGAGACCCAGTACTTC
NA	NA	TRBJ1-1	TRBV11-2	CASSLVTARNTEAFF	TGTGCCAGCAGCTTAGTAACTGCACGAAACACTGAAGCTTTCTTT
NA	TRBD1	TRBJ2-5	TRBV6-5	CASTWTGRQETQYF	TGTGCCAGCACCTGGACAGGGCGCCAAGAGACCCAGTACTTC
NA	NA	TRBJ2-1	TRBV3-1/TRBV3-2	CASSQVGGPGQFF	TGTGCCAGCAGCCAAGTTGGGGGACCGGGGCAGTTCTTC
NA	NA	TRBJ2-1	TRBV12-2	CASRQIERATGDEQFF	TGTGCAAGTCGCCAAATCGAGAGGGCCACCGGGGATGAGCAGTTCTTC
NA	TRBD2	TRBJ2-7	TRBV6-1	CASSEGLARTYEQYF	TGTGCCAGCAGTGAAGGACTAGCAAGAACCTACGAGCAGTACTTC
few	NA	TRBJ2-3	TRBV18	CASLLGAGASTDTQYF	TGTGCCAGCCTCCTTGGAGCCGGGGCAAGCACAGATACGCAGTATTTT
few	NA	TRBJ1-3	TRBV16	CASSQSLGNTIYF	TGTGCCAGCAGCCAATCCCTGGGAAACACCATATATTTT
few	TRBD2	TRBJ2-3	TRBV7-8	CASSLARTSGGSTDTQYF	TGTGCCAGCAGCTTAGCGAGGACTAGCGGGGGGAGCACAGATACGCAGTATTTT
NA	TRBD2	TRBJ2-1	TRBV6-2/TRBV6-3	CASSYGSAGDNEQFF	TGTGCCAGCAGTTACGGTTCGGCGGGGGACAATGAGCAGTTCTTC
NA	NA	TRBJ1-5	TRBV28	CASSWRGSNQPQHF	TGTGCCAGCAGTTGGAGGGGTAGCAATCAGCCCCAGCATTTT
few	NA	TRBJ2-7	TRBV6-5	CASSSGQPYEQYF	TGTGCCAGCAGTTCGGGACAACCCTACGAGCAGTACTTC
NA	NA	TRBJ2-1	TRBV9	CASSPRFGGRTYNEQFF	TGTGCCAGCAGCCCCCGCTTTGGTGGGCGGACCTACAATGAGCAGTTCTTC
NA	TRBD2	TRBJ2-1	TRBV19	CASSIVGGAPTEQFF	TGTGCCAGTAGTATAGTCGGGGGGGCCCCCACAGAGCAGTTCTTC
NA	TRBD2	TRBJ2-1	TRBV3-1/TRBV3-2	CASSQGLAGKRGEQFF	TGTGCCAGCAGCCAAGGACTAGCGGGGAAAAGAGGGGAGCAGTTCTTC
NA	TRBD1	TRBJ2-7	TRBV2	CASSGQGERADEQYF	TGTGCCAGCAGTGGACAGGGGGAGAGGGCTGACGAGCAGTACTTC
NA	NA	TRBJ1-2	TRBV28	CASSLWDRGYTF	TGTGCCAGCAGCCTATGGGACCGGGGCTACACCTTC
NA	NA	TRBJ2-1	TRBV6-2/TRBV6-3	CASSYSKPGAQFF	TGTGCCAGCAGTTACTCGAAGCCCGGGGCCCAGTTCTTC
NA	NA	TRBJ1-3	TRBV4-2	CASSQGTGLTTGNTIYF	TGTGCCAGCAGCCAAGGAACAGGGTTAACTACTGGAAACACCATATATTTT
NA	NA	TRBJ1-6	TRBV30	CAWIAPSGSPLHF	TGTGCCTGGATAGCCCCCTCGGGCTCACCCCTCCACTTT